These T cell receptor beta chains were read from a single sample in a study of response to subunit inactivated influenza vaccine. TCRdb recomputed calls from the RT-PCR reads with MiXCR, one row per CDR3 protein. The sample carries about 500,000 distinct CDR3 sequences, around 13% recorded once. The sample here was PBMCs from blood, taken 40 to 50 days after vaccination. The source of these receptors is a man aged 45 to 65 who received an inactivated influenza vaccine. CDR3s include the opening cysteine and the closing phenylalanine or tryptophan. The order of the fields is D gene, clone size, V gene, J gene, CDR3 DNA, CDR3 protein. D genes are given only for firm matches. Size is stated for part of the rows, as once, few or many counts, or as a class when the clone is expanded.

d_call: TRBD1
clone_size: .
v_call: TRBV10-3
j_call: TRBJ2-2
cdr3_nt: TGTGCCATCAGGCCACCGGGACAGGGTACCGGGGAGCTGTTTTTT
cdr3_aa: CAIRPPGQGTGELFF

d_call: TRBD1
clone_size: few
v_call: TRBV27
j_call: TRBJ1-1
cdr3_nt: TGTGCCAGCAAGGGGGCAGGGGGACACACTGAAGCTTTCTTT
cdr3_aa: CASKGAGGHTEAFF

d_call: TRBD2
clone_size: few
v_call: TRBV24-1
j_call: TRBJ2-1
cdr3_nt: TGTGCCACCAGTGATACTAGCGGGGTCAGCTCCTACAATGAGCAGTTCTTC
cdr3_aa: CATSDTSGVSSYNEQFF

d_call: TRBD2
clone_size: few
v_call: TRBV5-5
j_call: TRBJ2-5
cdr3_nt: TGTGCCAGCAGCTCAAATCGGGGACTAGCGGGGACCGAAGAGACCCAGTACTTC
cdr3_aa: CASSSNRGLAGTEETQYF

d_call: .
clone_size: .
v_call: TRBV12-3/TRBV12-4
j_call: TRBJ2-6
cdr3_nt: TGTGCCAGCAGTTTAGGAACAGGGCGTCTTGGGGCCAACGTCCTGACTTTC
cdr3_aa: CASSLGTGRLGANVLTF

d_call: .
clone_size: many
v_call: TRBV18
j_call: TRBJ2-3
cdr3_nt: TGTGCCAGCTCACCACCAAGCACAGATACGCAGTATTTT
cdr3_aa: CASSPPSTDTQYF

d_call: TRBD1
clone_size: .
v_call: TRBV6-4
j_call: TRBJ1-5
cdr3_nt: TGTGCCAGCAGTCCCCAGACAGGGAGCAATCAGCCCCAGCATTTT
cdr3_aa: CASSPQTGSNQPQHF

d_call: .
clone_size: .
v_call: TRBV15
j_call: TRBJ1-2
cdr3_nt: TGTGCCACCAGCAGAGATCTAATGGACAACTATGGCTACACCTTC
cdr3_aa: CATSRDLMDNYGYTF

d_call: TRBD1
clone_size: few
v_call: TRBV7-2
j_call: TRBJ1-2
cdr3_nt: TGTGCCAGCAGTTCCCCGGGACAGGGTGTAAGCGGCTACACCTTC
cdr3_aa: CASSSPGQGVSGYTF

d_call: .
clone_size: few
v_call: TRBV20-1
j_call: TRBJ2-5
cdr3_nt: TGCAGTGTTATACCAGGACCAGGAGAGACCCAGTACTTC
cdr3_aa: CSVIPGPGETQYF

d_call: .
clone_size: .
v_call: TRBV29-1
j_call: TRBJ1-5
cdr3_nt: TGCAGCGTTGGGGAGGTCGCTCGGGAGCCCCAGCATTTT
cdr3_aa: CSVGEVAREPQHF

d_call: TRBD2
clone_size: many
v_call: TRBV4-2
j_call: TRBJ2-2
cdr3_nt: TGTGCCAGCAGCCAAGAACCCCGGACTAGCGGGGGGGCTTGGAACACCGGGGAGCTGTTTTTT
cdr3_aa: CASSQEPRTSGGAWNTGELFF

d_call: .
clone_size: .
v_call: TRBV20-1
j_call: TRBJ1-1
cdr3_nt: TGCAGTGTGGACCCCCTCTACACTGAAGCTTTCTTT
cdr3_aa: CSVDPLYTEAFF

d_call: TRBD1
clone_size: few
v_call: TRBV11-3
j_call: TRBJ1-1
cdr3_nt: TGTGCCAGCAGTCTGGGACAGGGGGCAAATGGGAACACTGAAGCTTTCTTT
cdr3_aa: CASSLGQGANGNTEAFF

d_call: .
clone_size: few
v_call: TRBV20-1
j_call: TRBJ2-1
cdr3_nt: TGCAGTGCTAGTTTTTTGGGAAATTACAATGAGCAGTTCTTC
cdr3_aa: CSASFLGNYNEQFF

d_call: TRBD1
clone_size: few
v_call: TRBV29-1
j_call: TRBJ2-3
cdr3_nt: TGCAGCGTGCCGGGACAGTCGTTAAGTAGGGATACGCAGTATTTT
cdr3_aa: CSVPGQSLSRDTQYF

d_call: .
clone_size: .
v_call: TRBV5-1
j_call: TRBJ2-5
cdr3_nt: TGCGCCAGCAGCTTCGGGGCGGGGGAGACCCAGTACTTC
cdr3_aa: CASSFGAGETQYF

d_call: .
clone_size: .
v_call: TRBV6-1
j_call: TRBJ2-3
cdr3_nt: TGTGCCAGCAGTCGGCGGGACACCCTTGGAGGCACAGATACGCAGTATTTT
cdr3_aa: CASSRRDTLGGTDTQYF

d_call: .
clone_size: many
v_call: TRBV7-2
j_call: TRBJ2-7
cdr3_nt: TGTGCCAGCAGCTTAGATCCGGGGTCCTACGAGCAGTACTTC
cdr3_aa: CASSLDPGSYEQYF

d_call: .
clone_size: .
v_call: TRBV4-3
j_call: TRBJ2-1
cdr3_nt: TGCGCCAGCAGCCAAGCACAAGGGGGGGATCACTACAATGAGCAGTTCTTC
cdr3_aa: CASSQAQGGDHYNEQFF

d_call: .
clone_size: few
v_call: TRBV20-1
j_call: TRBJ2-2
cdr3_nt: TGCAGTGCTAGAGATACCTGGACCGGGGAGCTGTTTTTT
cdr3_aa: CSARDTWTGELFF

d_call: .
clone_size: .
v_call: TRBV28
j_call: TRBJ2-1
cdr3_nt: TGTGCCAGCAGCTATAACACCGGTTCCTACGAGCAGTTCTTC
cdr3_aa: CASSYNTGSYEQFF

d_call: TRBD1
clone_size: few
v_call: TRBV7-2
j_call: TRBJ1-6
cdr3_nt: TGTGCCAGCAGCCTCTACAGGGGGCAGAATTCACCCCTCCACTTT
cdr3_aa: CASSLYRGQNSPLHF

d_call: .
clone_size: .
v_call: TRBV15
j_call: TRBJ1-6
cdr3_nt: TGTGCCACCAGCTCCCGCGGAGGGTTGAGGTCACCCCTCCACTTT
cdr3_aa: CATSSRGGLRSPLHF